Listed below are T cell receptor beta chains from one sample, sequenced in a study of stem cell transplantation in POMP-related autoinflammatory disease. Data came from immunoSEQ multiplex PCR; TCRdb stores just in-frame clones and leaves some out. This sample has 25,000 to 30,000 clones; 82% occur once, and the top ten carry approximately 2.4%. The sample here was CD4+ T cells from PBMCs, taken before stem cell transplantation. These receptors were taken from a human donor with POMP-related autoinflammation and immune dysregulation (PRAID). Both conserved end residues are part of each CDR3. D genes are given only for firm matches. Expanded clones get a size class; other rows say once, few or many, or leave the size out.

abundance	v_gene	j_gene	d_gene	CDR3nt	CDR3aa
NA	TRBV2	TRBJ2-3	TRBD2	TGTGCCAGCACAGACCGGACTAGCGGAGGTCCGGATACGCAGTATTTT	CASTDRTSGGPDTQYF
NA	TRBV7-3	TRBJ2-2	NA	TGTGCCAGCAGCTTAGACGGCAACACCGGGGAGCTGTTTTTT	CASSLDGNTGELFF
NA	TRBV4-1	TRBJ1-2	NA	TGCGCCAGCAGTCAAGGGGGGGGGCCCTATGGCTACACCTTC	CASSQGGGPYGYTF
NA	TRBV5-5	TRBJ1-2	NA	TGTGCCAGCAGCTCCCCTGCCAATAACTATGGCTACACCTTC	CASSSPANNYGYTF
NA	TRBV29-1	TRBJ1-1	TRBD1	TGCAGCGTTGAGGGGACGGAGACAGGGTTGCGCATTGAAGCTTTCTTT	CSVEGTETGLRIEAFF
NA	TRBV28	TRBJ1-2	TRBD1	TGTGCCAGCAGTTCGCCGGGGGGGGACAGGGCCAATTACTATGGCTACACCTTC	CASSSPGGDRANYYGYTF
few	TRBV27	TRBJ2-2	NA	TGTGCCAGCAGTTTAAGGGACATGGCCTACATGAACACCGGGGAGCTGTTTTTT	CASSLRDMAYMNTGELFF
NA	TRBV5-1	TRBJ2-5	NA	TGCGCCAGCAGCTTGACGGAGACCCAGTACTTC	CASSLTETQYF
NA	TRBV28	TRBJ2-7	TRBD2	TGTGCCAGCAGTTTAGTTGGGCAGGGTCCCCGATATGGTAGCGGGAGCTCCTACGAGCAGTACTTC	CASSLVGQGPRYGSGSSYEQYF
NA	TRBV7-9	TRBJ1-2	NA	TGTGCCAGCAGCTTACAGGGACAAAGATATGGCTACACCTTC	CASSLQGQRYGYTF
NA	TRBV9	TRBJ2-2	TRBD2	TGTGCCAGCAGCGTAGAGCCCGGACTAGCCCCCGACACCGGGGAGCTGTTTTTT	CASSVEPGLAPDTGELFF
NA	TRBV2	TRBJ2-5	NA	TGTGCCTCCCAGACAAGAGCTAGACAAGAGACCCAGTACTTC	CASQTRARQETQYF
NA	TRBV18	TRBJ1-6	NA	TGTGCCAGCTCACCATCCGAGGGCACGAATTCACCCCTCCACTTT	CASSPSEGTNSPLHF
NA	TRBV27	TRBJ2-1	TRBD1	TGTGCCAGCAGTCCCCCGGGACAGGGTCCAGTCGACAATGAGCAGTTCTTC	CASSPPGQGPVDNEQFF
once	TRBV4-2	TRBJ2-7	NA	TGTGCCAGCAGCCAAGTGAGAGGGACATACGAGCAGTACTTC	CASSQVRGTYEQYF
few	TRBV5-8	TRBJ1-2	NA	TGTGCCAGCAGCTTGGTGGGGGGAAACTATGGCTACACCTTC	CASSLVGGNYGYTF
NA	TRBV18	TRBJ1-1	TRBD1	TGTGCCAGCTCACCACCGACAGGGATTTGGGACACTGAAGCTTTCTTT	CASSPPTGIWDTEAFF
NA	TRBV7-9	TRBJ2-3	NA	TGTGCCAGCAGCCCGAGGGTCGGACTTAACACAGATACGCAGTATTTT	CASSPRVGLNTDTQYF
NA	TRBV5-1	TRBJ2-5	NA	TGCGCCAGCAGCCGACAAGAGACCCAGTACTTC	CASSRQETQYF
few	TRBV20-1	TRBJ2-7	NA	TGCAGTGCTACTACAGGGAGGGAGCAGTACTTC	CSATTGREQYF
NA	TRBV9	TRBJ2-7	NA	TGTGCCAGCAGCGTAGAGGCAGGTCCAGCATCCTACGAGCAGTACTTC	CASSVEAGPASYEQYF
NA	TRBV15	TRBJ2-5	NA	TGTGCCACCAGCAGAGATAGGGTAGAGACCCAGTACTTC	CATSRDRVETQYF
NA	TRBV7-2	TRBJ2-1	TRBD2	TGTGCCAGCAGCTTAGGTAGGGCGGGAGTCGACCACAATGAGCAGTTCTTC	CASSLGRAGVDHNEQFF
NA	TRBV7-9	TRBJ1-3	TRBD1	TGTGCCAGCAGCTCTCCGGGACAGGGGAACACCATATATTTT	CASSSPGQGNTIYF
NA	TRBV30	TRBJ2-7	NA	TGTGCCTGGAGTTTAGTACAGGGCGTCGAGCAGTACTTC	CAWSLVQGVEQYF
NA	TRBV27	TRBJ1-6	NA	TGTGCCAGCAGTTTTGCGTCGGGGTCACCCCTCCACTTT	CASSFASGSPLHF
NA	TRBV18	TRBJ2-3	NA	TGTGCCAGCTCACCAACCGGGACACCTCATACGCAGTATTTT	CASSPTGTPHTQYF
NA	TRBV7-3	TRBJ2-1	TRBD2	TGTGCCAGCAGCGAATTAGCGGGAGCCTACAATGAGCAGTTCTTC	CASSELAGAYNEQFF